This TCR beta chain was profiled in a study of blood T cells in healthy people across ages. Findings and limits, study-wide: Estimated diversity across one million T cells was deemed an underestimate. Per-million-T-cell TCR beta diversity fell roughly linearly with age.

The authors drew 8 to 10 milliliters of peripheral blood from each donor. Each sample provided at least 5.5 micrograms of extracted total RNA. The CDR3 runs 20 residues. Germline CDR1 is LGHNA and CDR2 is YSLEER. The V gene lost 0 bases and the J gene lost 0 bases, with 18 bases spanning the gap. Worth noting for this clonotype: What it recognizes is unknown.

PCR was performed a second time for roughly 7 to 11 cycles using a sample-barcoded 5' primer and a J-beta primer mix. TCRdb reanalysed the 5' RACE reads using MiXCR and keeps one entry per CDR3 protein. The sample includes about 650,000 distinct CDR3 sequences, 40% to 65% seen only once; the top ten take approximately 13%. This clonotype originated in a woman aged 80 or over in good health. The V and J genes are TRBV4-3 and TRBJ2-6; tentative D call: TRBD1 (6 bases). The sequenced sample was blood. CDR3: CASSQDLLTGQISGANVLTF. For the CDR3, the DNA is TGCGCCAGCAGCCAAGATTTGCTGACAGGACAAATCTCTGGGGCCAACGTCCTGACTTTC.